These 2 T cell receptor beta chains were sequenced from one sample in a study of blood T cell repertoires in COVID-19. Sequencing used immunoSEQ multiplex PCR; TCRdb keeps in-frame clones, though not all of them. The sample includes roughly 160,000 clones, 81% seen only once; the top ten take about 5%. Sequencing was done on a sample of PBMCs or T cells enriched from blood (not recorded which). Every receptor here comes from a woman aged 40 to 49 with acute COVID-19.

The chain has TRBV7-8 and TRBJ1-5, with 7 bases that match TRBD1. Germline CDR1 and CDR2: SGHVS and FQNEAQ. This CDR3 region has 18 residues. Trimming at V came to 1 base and at J to 0 bases, leaving 9 bases not matched to a gene. The CDR3 bases are TGTGCCAGCAGCTTAGTCAGACAGGGATCATATAGCAATCAGCCCCAGCATTTT. It specifies CASSLVRQGSYSNQPQHF.

In its sample, this clone was seen once. This sequence joins TRBV2 and TRBJ2-1; D gene uncertain. CDR1 and CDR2 (germline): SNHLY, FYNNEI. The ends were cut back, 5 bases at V and 7 bases at J, with 6 bases in the middle. The CDR3 spans 11 residues. CDR3 region: CASSSLNEQFF. DNA of the CDR3: TGTGCCAGCAGTTCTCTTAATGAGCAGTTCTTC.